A selection of T cell receptor beta chains follows, all from one sample in a study of blood T cells in healthy people across ages. TCRdb reanalysed the 5' RACE reads using MiXCR and keeps one entry per CDR3 protein. The sample lists over 600,000 distinct CDR3 sequences; around 20% were seen once. Input material: blood. The receptors shown here come from a man between 65 and 85 years old in good health. CDR3s include the opening cysteine and the closing phenylalanine or tryptophan. Each record gives: clone size, V gene, CDR3 protein. Size is omitted from some rows. Given values are once, few, many or a class for expanded clones.

-	TRBV5-5	CASSLWGSGIDEQYF
few	TRBV7-2	CASSQRTGLVDIQYF
few	TRBV6-1	CASSDESQDF
many	TRBV5-1	CASSLGTGTYEQYF
many	TRBV28	CASSKQDSQETQYF
few	TRBV5-1	CASSPSGTSGRNEQFF
few	TRBV13	CASSLDRSYGYTF
few	TRBV5-1	CASSLTPSGKEETQYF
many	TRBV5-1	CASSLAGVYGYTF
-	TRBV6-2/TRBV6-3	CASSHSLPQYF
few	TRBV12-3/TRBV12-4	CASSFGTWNTEAFF
-	TRBV11-2	CASSWTGLAKNIQYF
few	TRBV5-1	CASSLEGVNTEAFF
few	TRBV4-1	CASSQDPAFGYSAPDTQYF
few	TRBV20-1	CSAFQRPDSYEQYF
-	TRBV7-6	CASSLDSGGRLYNEQFF
-	TRBV20-1	CSAGRANEQYF
-	TRBV6-1	CACRLTVSNQPQHF
few	TRBV29-1	CSVEGRGLAGVGELFF
-	TRBV18	CASSASASYEQYF
many	TRBV18	CASSPLRGPFNEQFF
few	TRBV20-1	CSARTPAGMGEQYF